The present T cell receptor (beta chain) was sequenced within a study of blood T cell repertoires in COVID-19. TCRdb's table, derived via immunoSEQ multiplex PCR, lists solely in-frame clones and lacks some. There are 50,000 to 65,000 clones in the sample; just over 70% occur only once, and over 50% lies in the top ten. This clone was counted a single time. The sequence was collected from a woman aged 60-75 years who had been exposed to COVID-19. Specimen: PBMCs or T cells enriched from blood (not recorded which).

The CDR3 protein is CASSLRGTLTDTQYF. Here the CDR3 DNA reads TGCGCCAGCAGCTTGCGGGGGACCCTCACAGATACGCAGTATTTT. The rearrangement joins TRBV5-1 to TRBJ2-3; D is perhaps TRBD2 (6 bases). CDR1 is SGHRS, CDR2 YFSETQ, per germline. The CDR3 is made up of 15 amino acids. V lost 1 base and J lost 2, with 11 bases in between.